These 6 T cell receptor beta chains came from one sample sequenced in a study of somatic mutations in cytotoxic T cells in rheumatoid arthritis. Data came from immunoSEQ multiplex PCR; TCRdb stores just in-frame clones and leaves some out. The sample has some 4,000 clones, just under 80% seen once; the top ten hold 30% to 35%. The sequenced sample was CD8+ T cells sorted from blood. These receptors came from a woman between 55 and 75 years old with rheumatoid arthritis.

In this sample, this clone turned up a few times. The J gene is TRBJ2-5, the V gene TRBV6-1, with TRBD2 matching over 7 bases. There are 15 residues in the CDR3. Germline-derived CDR1 and CDR2 are MNHNS and SASEGT. The J segment lost 2 bases and the V segment lost 1 base, leaving 4 bases of the junction unmatched. CDR3 amino acids: CASSEVGGGQETQYF. The CDR3 nucleotides are TGTGCCAGCAGTGAAGTTGGGGGGGGGCAAGAGACCCAGTACTTC.

The chain is built from TRBV11-2 and TRBJ1-3; D gene ambiguous. This CDR3 is 16 amino acids long. V shed 0 bases and J shed 0 bases, with 9 bases lying between them. Looked up from germline, CDR1 is SGHAT and CDR2 is FQNNGV. CDR3 amino acids: CASSLDLAASGNTIYF. CDR3 bases: TGTGCCAGCAGCTTAGACTTGGCTGCCTCTGGAAACACCATATATTTT.

The chain combines TRBV6-6 with TRBJ2-7; D gene unclear. This CDR3 comprises 13 residues. Looked up from germline, CDR1 is MNHNY and CDR2 is SVGAGI (reference sequence). The V end was cut by 6 bases, the J end by 0 bases, with 9 bases between. The DNA for the CDR3 is TGTGCCAGCAGAGAGCCCGACTCCTACGAGCAGTACTTC. Its translation: CASREPDSYEQYF.

This clone was recorded a few times. The chain employs TRBV7-2 and TRBJ1-2; TRBD1 matches at 9 bases. The junction had 4 bases not matched to a gene; V was cut back by 4 bases and J by 7 bases. The CDR3 consists of 13 residues. Germline V gene sequence: CDR1 SGHTA, CDR2 FQGNSA. In DNA form, the CDR3 reads TGTGCCAGCAGCTCCGGGACAGGGTTTGGCTACACCTTC. Residues: CASSSGTGFGYTF.

The V and J genes are TRBV19 and TRBJ2-3; 10 nucleotides align to TRBD2. Trimming at V came to 3 bases and at J to 11 bases, leaving 11 bases not matched to a gene. This CDR3 has 15 residues. Germline values: CDR1 LNHDA, CDR2 SQIVND (reference sequence). CDR3 loop: CASSMGSSGGGGQYF. The CDR3 region has the DNA TGTGCCAGTAGTATGGGATCTAGCGGGGGAGGTGGGCAGTATTTT.

The CDR3 sequence is CASSPWTSFTGELFF. For the CDR3, the DNA is TGTGCCAGCAGCCCCTGGACAAGTTTTACCGGGGAGCTGTTTTTT. The chain has TRBV9 and TRBJ2-2; D may be TRBD1 (5 bases). The CDR3 consists of 15 residues. Germline CDR1 is SGDLS and CDR2 is YYNGEE. V shed 4 bases and J shed 5 bases, with 15 bases lying between them. The full variable domain, in which reference TRBV9 and TRBJ2-2 provide the parts outside the CDR3, is DSGVTQTPKHLITATGQRVTLRCSPRSGDLSVYWYQQSLDQGLQFLIQYYNGEERAKGNILERFSAQQFPDLHSELNLSSLELGDSALYFCASSPWTSFTGELFFGEGSRLTVL.